A selection of T cell receptor beta chains follows, all from one sample in a study of identical twins. MiXCR was run by TCRdb on the 5' RACE reads, yielding one entry per CDR3 protein. There are hundreds of thousands of distinct CDR3 sequences in the sample; 5.5% to 6.5% occur only once, and roughly 1.6% lies in the top ten. Sequences were obtained from naive T cells sorted from blood. Receptor source: a man aged 18 to 30 in good health. Each CDR3 is given with its conserved first and last residue. The D gene is left open where the match is weak. The size of a clone is reported for some rows only, either as once, few or many, or as a class for expanded clones.

TGTGCCAGCAGCTGGACTAGCGGGAGACCGGCCAATGAGCAGTTCTTC | CASSWTSGRPANEQFF | TRBJ2-1 | - | TRBD2 | TRBV7-2
TGCGCCAGCAGCCAAGTGTCCTTCTACGTAGCGGGAGTTGCCTACAATGAGCAGTTCTTC | CASSQVSFYVAGVAYNEQFF | TRBJ2-1 | many | TRBD2 | TRBV4-1
TGTGCCAGCAGCTATGACCCCAGGGTGTTACGGGAGACCCAGTACTTC | CASSYDPRVLRETQYF | TRBJ2-5 | few | - | TRBV7-2
TGTGCCAGCAGCGCGACAGGGTCGTACGAGCAGTACTTC | CASSATGSYEQYF | TRBJ2-7 | many | TRBD1 | TRBV3-1
TGCAGTGCCCCTCTTAGCGGGAGGGCCTGGGAGGAGACCCAGTACTTC | CSAPLSGRAWEETQYF | TRBJ2-5 | - | TRBD2 | TRBV20-1
TGCGCCAGCAGCACAGCCAGGACAGACTACACCTTC | CASSTARTDYTF | TRBJ1-2 | - | - | TRBV5-1
TGCAGCGTTGAAGATCAAGGCTGGAGCTCCTACAATGAGCAGTTCTTC | CSVEDQGWSSYNEQFF | TRBJ2-1 | many | - | TRBV29-1
TGCGCCAGCAGAGGTTCCACTGTCAATGAGCAGTTCTTC | CASRGSTVNEQFF | TRBJ2-1 | many | - | TRBV4-3
TGTGCCAGCAGCTTAAGGGGACAGGTTTATTTCTACGAGCAGTACTTC | CASSLRGQVYFYEQYF | TRBJ2-7 | - | TRBD1 | TRBV11-2
TGTGCCTGGAGTCTAACAGGGGATATGAACACTGAAGCTTTCTTT | CAWSLTGDMNTEAFF | TRBJ1-1 | - | TRBD1 | TRBV30
TGCAGTGCTAGGGTACCTAGCGGGGGCAATGAGCAGTTCTTC | CSARVPSGGNEQFF | TRBJ2-1 | many | TRBD2 | TRBV20-1
TGTGCCAGCAGTTTATTCGGCTACCGCACAGATACGCAGTATTTT | CASSLFGYRTDTQYF | TRBJ2-3 | many | - | TRBV27
TGTGCCACCCTGGGGGGTCTTACAGATACGCAGTATTTT | CATLGGLTDTQYF | TRBJ2-3 | many | - | TRBV10-3
TGTGCCAGCGTTATTCAGGGGAACACCGGGGAGCTGTTTTTT | CASVIQGNTGELFF | TRBJ2-2 | few | - | TRBV21-1
TGTGCCAGCAGCTTTTACGGCGGGAGTAGCTATGAGCAGTTCTTC | CASSFYGGSSYEQFF | TRBJ2-1 | - | TRBD2 | TRBV7-2
TGTGCCAGCAGCTTAGAAAGCGGGATCTACAATGAGCAGTTCTTC | CASSLESGIYNEQFF | TRBJ2-1 | - | TRBD2 | TRBV11-2
TGCGCCAGCAGCTTGGAACCGACGGGAGATACGCAGTATTTT | CASSLEPTGDTQYF | TRBJ2-3 | many | - | TRBV5-1